What follows describes a single T cell receptor beta chain. Antigen specificity is unknown. Vbeta (60) and Jbeta (13) primers were used in the PCR. TCRdb's copy holds only in-frame clones and misses some; the assay was immunoSEQ multiplex PCR. The sample records roughly 140,000 clones, approximately 77% being singletons. The V gene's germline CDR1 is MGHRA and CDR2 YSYEKL. Trimming removed 4 bases from V and 7 bases from J; junction bases left unmatched: 8. The CDR3 runs 14 residues. This sample was taken from a study of cytomegalovirus exposure and HLA in healthy donors. Background on the study: Around 85 million unique TCR sequences came from HLA-typed donors in an early release.

Study findings and constraints: Presence/absence comparisons presumed near-even sequencing depth among donors. As a later analysis showed, a missense DCLRE1C variant was linked to trimming of TCR beta V- and J-genes. Listed as cytomegalovirus-associated were around 160 TCR beta chains.

The chain uses TRBV4-1 and TRBJ2-7, with 9 bases lining up with TRBD2. Sequenced input: PBMCs. This receptor was obtained from a man aged 18 to 30 in good health and CMV-seronegative. In nucleotides, the CDR3 is TGCGCCAGCAGCCTAGCGGGAGTACCTGGAGAGCAGTACTTC. This gives the protein CASSLAGVPGEQYF.